The clone carrying this TCR beta chain has ten or more counts. Mismatch with germline at one junction end may stem from a read error. Time point specified: persistent/refractory GD, antithyroid drugs over 5 years with positive TRAb. Extracted PBMC RNA gave rise to the TCR library. The patients were drawn from one endocrinology department in Xi'an, China. The CDR3 contains 12 residues. Germline V lookup: CDR1 SGHRS, CDR2 YFSETQ. CDR3-region Arm-PCR and iRepertoire HTBI primers produced the TCR beta libraries. TCRdb analysed the multiplex PCR reads with MiXCR anew, one entry per CDR3 protein. The sample holds roughly 450,000 distinct CDR3 sequences, 23% seen once. This entry belongs to a study of regulatory T cells in long-lasting Graves disease.

Specimen: peripheral blood mononuclear cells (PBMCs), collected when the disease was refractory, from a patient treated with antithyroid drugs. This clonotype originated in a female donor with Graves disease. This sequence joins TRBV5-1 and TRBJ2-7; 7 positions agree with TRBD2. This CDR3 is CASSLAGGEQYF. CDR3 DNA: TGTGCCAGCAGTTTGGCCGGGGGGGAGCAGTACTTC.